These 4 T cell receptor beta chains originate from one sample sequenced in a study of early T cells in non-severe SARS-CoV-2 infection. Via MiXCR, TCRdb re-called the 5' RACE reads, giving one row per CDR3 protein. This sample carries about 52,000 distinct CDR3 sequences, around 10% of them seen once, and the ten largest clones take roughly 10%. The specimen sequenced was whole blood. The origin of the receptors is an adult who was a healthcare worker with PCR-confirmed SARS-CoV-2 infection or an uninfected control (not recorded which).

As concerns this clonotype: The junction does not match germline at one end; this may be a read error. The rearrangement links TRBV14 to TRBJ2-1; no clear D. Germline loops: CDR1 SGHDN, CDR2 FVKESK. This CDR3 comprises 12 residues. The chain's CDR3 is CASSQLYNKQFF. The CDR3 coding sequence is TGTGCCAGCAGCCAATTATACAATAAGCAGTTCTTC. Looking up the rest from reference TRBV14 and TRBJ2-1 gives the full variable domain: EAGVTQFPSHSVIEKGQTVTLRCDPISGHDNLYWYRRVMGKEIKFLLHFVKESKQDESGMPNNRFLAERTGGTYSTLKVQPAELEDSGVYFCASSQLYNKQFFGPGTRLTVL.

This chain links TRBV11-2 with TRBJ2-3; D is perhaps TRBD1 (5 bases). Trimming cost V 4 bases and J 2 bases, with 13 bases left between them. Germline V gene sequence: CDR1 SGHAT, CDR2 FQNNGV. The CDR3 sequence is 15 residues long. CDR3 sequence (DNA): TGTGCCAGCAGCTCCGACAGAACATACACAGATACGCAGTATTTT. Its translation is CASSSDRTYTDTQYF. Full variable domain (remainder filled in from reference TRBV11-2 and TRBJ2-3): EAGVAQSPRYKIIEKRQSVAFWCNPISGHATLYWYQQILGQGPKLLIQFQNNGVVDDSQLPKDRFSAERLKGVDSTLKIQPAKLEDSAVYLCASSSDRTYTDTQYFGPGTRLTVL.

Only a few counts were recorded for this clonotype. DNA of the CDR3: TGCGCCAGCAGTGTTCCGGACGGGGAAAAACTGTTTTTT. It specifies CASSVPDGEKLFF. This chain uses TRBV5-1 with TRBJ1-4; D unclear. CDR1 and CDR2 (germline): SGHRS, YFSETQ. The length of the CDR3 is 13 residues. Trimming cost V 5 bases and J 8 bases, with 13 bases left between them.

The J gene is TRBJ2-1, the V gene TRBV2, with 9 positions matching TRBD2. The CDR3 totals 13 residues. V lost 4 bases, J lost 9 bases, and 4 bases stayed unmatched. Germline lookup yields CDR1 SNHLY and CDR2 FYNNEI. The CDR3 DNA is TGTGCCAGCAGTGCCCTAGCGGGAAGTGAGCAGTTCTTC. Its translation: CASSALAGSEQFF.